The 14 T cell receptor beta chains in this list originate from one sample, sequenced in a study of blood T cell repertoires in COVID-19. Using immunoSEQ multiplex PCR, the repertoire was profiled, and TCRdb retains in-frame clones only, with some absent. Among 150,000 to 200,000 clones listed, roughly 80% were seen once. Material for sequencing was peripheral blood. The receptors were gathered from a woman of 80 years or more with acute or convalescent COVID-19.

This clone occurred a few times. The V and J genes are TRBV2 and TRBJ2-2; TRBD1 matches at 9 bases. The CDR3 contains 15 residues. The J segment lost 5 bases and the V segment lost 6 bases, leaving 7 bases of the junction unmatched. CDR1 and CDR2 from the germline V gene are SNHLY and FYNNEI. The CDR3 bases are TGTGCCAGCAGAGGACGGGACAGGGTAACCGGGGAGCTGTTTTTT. Its protein product is CASRGRDRVTGELFF.

The gene calls are TRBV5-1 and TRBJ2-1, with 15 bases that match TRBD2. The CDR3 has 18 amino acids. V gave up 4 bases and J gave up 2 bases; unmatched junction bases: 7. Germline-derived CDR1 and CDR2 are SGHRS and YFSETQ. The DNA of the CDR3 is TGCGCCAGCAGCGCAGGACTAGCGGGAGGGACGACCTACAATGAGCAGTTCTTC. Protein product: CASSAGLAGGTTYNEQFF.

The chain combines TRBV29-1 with TRBJ1-2; D gene uncertain. The CDR3 runs 12 residues. The V end lost 0 bases, the J end lost 7 bases, and 9 bases lay between the germline ends. The germline V gene encodes CDR1 SQVTM and CDR2 ANQGSEA. CDR3 region: CSVEDSTAGYTF. The CDR3 DNA sequence: TGCAGCGTTGAAGATAGTACCGCTGGCTACACCTTC. Using reference TRBV29-1 and TRBJ1-2 for the parts outside the CDR3, the full variable domain is SAVISQKPSRDICQRGTSLTIQCQVDSQVTMMFWYRQQPGQSLTLIATANQGSEATYESGFVIDKFPISRPNLTFSTLTVSNMSPEDSSIYLCSVEDSTAGYTFGSGTRLTVV.

The chain links TRBV9 to TRBJ1-6; 9 bases are shared with TRBD1. The CDR3 is 14 residues long. The V gene end was trimmed by 3 bases and the J gene end by 9 bases; junction bases not matched to a gene: 4. Germline lookup yields CDR1 SGDLS and CDR2 YYNGEE. CDR3 sequence reads: CASSETGGVSPLHF. CDR3 sequence (DNA): TGTGCCAGCAGCGAAACAGGGGGCGTTTCACCCCTCCACTTT.

This clone was counted at least ten times. The genes are TRBV2 and TRBJ2-1; 7 nucleotides agree with TRBD1. The germline V gene encodes CDR1 SNHLY and CDR2 FYNNEI. Trimming at V came to 6 bases and at J to 0 bases, leaving 8 bases not matched to a gene. This CDR3 is built from 16 residues. The CDR3 bases are TGTGCCAGCAGCGCACAGGGGCTGGGCTCCTACAATGAGCAGTTCTTC. Protein product: CASSAQGLGSYNEQFF.

The chain employs TRBV10-2 and TRBJ1-3; D gene ambiguous. From germline, CDR1 is WSHSY and CDR2 SAAADI. This CDR3 has 13 amino acids. V was clipped by 4 bases and J by 9 bases, with 13 bases between them. The CDR3: CASSVSGIGTIYF. The CDR3 DNA reads TGCGCCAGCAGTGTTTCGGGGATCGGCACCATATATTTT.

This chain connects TRBV2 to TRBJ1-1; D is ambiguous. The CDR3 has 14 residues. The germline V and J ends were trimmed by 8 bases and 0 bases, with 13 bases remaining between them. Germline V gene sequence: CDR1 SNHLY, CDR2 FYNNEI. This CDR3 is CASPDGVMNTEAFF. CDR3 coding DNA: TGTGCCAGCCCGGACGGGGTGATGAACACTGAAGCTTTCTTT.

The V gene is TRBV28, the J gene TRBJ1-4; possibly TRBD1 for D (6 bases). Between the trimmed V and J ends, which lost 6 bases and 4 bases, there was a span of 15 bases. The CDR3 is made up of 15 amino acids. CDR1 and CDR2 from the germline V gene are MDHEN and SYDVKM. CDR3 in DNA: TGTGCCAGCAGGGAGACAGGACCTTTTAATGAAAAACTGTTTTTT. Protein: CASRETGPFNEKLFF.

This CDR3 reads CASSLVGGEQFF. The CDR3 nucleotides are TGTGCCAGCAGCTTAGTCGGGGGGGAGCAGTTCTTC. The V and J genes are TRBV7-2 and TRBJ2-1, with TRBD2 identical over 7 bases. Germline values: CDR1 SGHTA, CDR2 FQGNSA. V trimming: 1 base; J trimming: 10 bases; junction bases outside the gene matches: 1. This CDR3 is 12 amino acids long.

V and J are TRBV15 and TRBJ1-4; D remains unclear. Between the trimmed V and J ends, which lost 2 bases and 8 bases, there was a span of 12 bases. The germline gives CDR1 LNHNV, CDR2 YYDKDF (reference sequence). The CDR3 has 14 residues. CDR3 DNA sequence: TGTGCCACCAGCAGATCAACGGTTACGGAAAAACTGTTTTTT. Translation gives CATSRSTVTEKLFF.

The CDR3, as DNA: TGTGCCAGTAGTATTTACAGGGTTGGGGCTGAAGCTTTCTTT. Translation gives CASSIYRVGAEAFF. This chain connects TRBV19 to TRBJ1-1; maybe TRBD1 (6 bases). This CDR3 is built from 14 residues. CDR1 is LNHDA and CDR2 is SQIVND in the germline V gene (reference sequence). Trimming took off 3 bases at V and 6 bases at J, with 14 bases between the two ends.

This clone has just one count. J is TRBJ2-1 and V is TRBV7-9; TRBD2 agrees at 7 bases. V shed 8 bases, J shed 2 bases, and the junction held 9 bases outside the gene matches. Per germline, CDR1 SEHNR and CDR2 FQNEAQ (reference sequence). The CDR3 totals 15 residues. CDR3 nucleotides: TGTGCCAGCCGACGTGAGGGAGGGACCTACAATGAGCAGTTCTTC. Translating it yields CASRREGGTYNEQFF.

Only a few counts were recorded for this clone. The V call is TRBV7-2, the J call TRBJ1-5, with no clear D. The V end was cut by 4 bases, the J end by 0 bases, with 4 bases between. Per germline, CDR1 SGHTA and CDR2 FQGNSA. This CDR3 is built from 13 residues. CDR3 sequence: CASSSYSNQPQHF. CDR3 sequence (DNA): TGTGCCAGCAGCTCCTATAGCAATCAGCCCCAGCATTTT.

The rearrangement links TRBV6-4 to TRBJ2-7, with TRBD2 matching over 14 bases. Germline CDR1 is MRHNA and CDR2 is SNTAGT. V gave up 6 bases and J gave up 7 bases; unmatched junction bases: 5. This CDR3 is 14 amino acids long. The CDR3 loop is CASSGTSGSREQYF. In DNA form, the CDR3 reads TGTGCCAGCAGCGGGACTAGCGGGAGTAGGGAGCAGTACTTC.